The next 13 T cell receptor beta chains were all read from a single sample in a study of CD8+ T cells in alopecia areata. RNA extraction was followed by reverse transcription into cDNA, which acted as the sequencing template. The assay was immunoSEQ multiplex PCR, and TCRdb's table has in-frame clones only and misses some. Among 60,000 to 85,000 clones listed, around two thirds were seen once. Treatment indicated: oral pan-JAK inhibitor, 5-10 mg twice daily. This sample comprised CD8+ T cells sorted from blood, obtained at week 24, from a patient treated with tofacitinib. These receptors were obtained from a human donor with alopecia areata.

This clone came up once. In DNA, the CDR3 is TGTGCCAGCAGTCAGGGTCCGATGACTGAAGCTTTCTTT. It specifies CASSQGPMTEAFF. The chain has TRBV6-6 and TRBJ1-1; D is possibly TRBD1 (5 bases). CDR1 and CDR2 (germline): MNHNY, SVGAGI (reference sequence). V was shortened by 5 bases and J by 5 bases, with 12 bases between the two germline ends. The CDR3 has 13 amino acids.

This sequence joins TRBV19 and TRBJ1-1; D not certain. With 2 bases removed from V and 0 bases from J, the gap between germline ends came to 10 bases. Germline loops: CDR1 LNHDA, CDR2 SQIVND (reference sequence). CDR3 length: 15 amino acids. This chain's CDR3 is CASSISDLMNTEAFF. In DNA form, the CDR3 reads TGTGCCAGTAGTATAAGCGACTTAATGAACACTGAAGCTTTCTTT.

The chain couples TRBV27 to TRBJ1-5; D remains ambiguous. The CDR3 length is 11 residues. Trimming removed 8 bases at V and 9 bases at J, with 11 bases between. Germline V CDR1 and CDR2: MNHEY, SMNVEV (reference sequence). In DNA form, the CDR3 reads TGTGCCAGCGGCCCTGGGTGGCCCCAGCATTTT. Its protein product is CASGPGWPQHF.

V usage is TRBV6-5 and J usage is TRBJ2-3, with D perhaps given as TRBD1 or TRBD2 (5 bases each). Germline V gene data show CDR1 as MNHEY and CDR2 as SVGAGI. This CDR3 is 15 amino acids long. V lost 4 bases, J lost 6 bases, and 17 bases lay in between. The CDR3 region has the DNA TGTGCCAGCAGTTGGGGCCTCGGAGGCGCCGATACGCAGTATTTT. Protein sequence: CASSWGLGGADTQYF.

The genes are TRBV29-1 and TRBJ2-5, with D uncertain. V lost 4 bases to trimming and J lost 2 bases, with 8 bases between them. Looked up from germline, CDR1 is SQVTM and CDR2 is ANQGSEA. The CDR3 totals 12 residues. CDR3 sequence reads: CSVVVGQETQYF. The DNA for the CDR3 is TGCAGCGTTGTAGTAGGGCAAGAGACCCAGTACTTC.

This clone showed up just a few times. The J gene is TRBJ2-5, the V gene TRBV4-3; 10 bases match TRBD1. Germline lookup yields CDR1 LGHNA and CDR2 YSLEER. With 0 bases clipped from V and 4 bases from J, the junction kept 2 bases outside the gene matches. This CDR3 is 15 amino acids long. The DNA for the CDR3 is TGCGCCAGCAGCCAAGACCGGGACAGGGGAGAGACCCAGTACTTC. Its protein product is CASSQDRDRGETQYF.

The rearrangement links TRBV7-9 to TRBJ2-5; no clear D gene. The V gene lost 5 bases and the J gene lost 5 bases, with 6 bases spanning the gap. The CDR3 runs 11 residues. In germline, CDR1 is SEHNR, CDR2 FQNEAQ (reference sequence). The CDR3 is CASSPRETQYF. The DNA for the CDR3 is TGTGCCAGCAGCCCCCGTGAGACCCAGTACTTC.

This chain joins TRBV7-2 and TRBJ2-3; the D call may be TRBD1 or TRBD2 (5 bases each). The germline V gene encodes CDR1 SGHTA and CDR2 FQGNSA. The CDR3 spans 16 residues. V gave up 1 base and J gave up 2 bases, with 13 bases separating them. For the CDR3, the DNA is TGTGCCAGCAGCTTAGTTCGGGGCGGTCCCACAGATACGCAGTATTTT. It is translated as CASSLVRGGPTDTQYF.

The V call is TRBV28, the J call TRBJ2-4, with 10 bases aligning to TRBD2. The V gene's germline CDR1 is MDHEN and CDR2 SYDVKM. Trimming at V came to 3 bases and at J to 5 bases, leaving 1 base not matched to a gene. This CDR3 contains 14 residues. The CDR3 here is CASSFLAGENIQYF. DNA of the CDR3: TGTGCCAGCAGTTTCCTAGCGGGGGAAAACATTCAGTACTTC. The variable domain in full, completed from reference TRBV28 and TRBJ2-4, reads DVKVTQSSRYLVKRTGEKVFLECVQDMDHENMFWYRQDPGLGLRLIYFSYDVKMKEKGDIPEGYSVSREKKERFSLILESASTNQTSMYLCASSFLAGENIQYFGAGTRLSVL.

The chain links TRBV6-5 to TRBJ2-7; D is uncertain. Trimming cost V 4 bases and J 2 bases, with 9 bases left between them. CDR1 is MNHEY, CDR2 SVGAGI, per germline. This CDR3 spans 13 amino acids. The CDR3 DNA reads TGTGCCAGCAGTTCGGTCGGACCCTACGAGCAGTACTTC. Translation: CASSSVGPYEQYF.

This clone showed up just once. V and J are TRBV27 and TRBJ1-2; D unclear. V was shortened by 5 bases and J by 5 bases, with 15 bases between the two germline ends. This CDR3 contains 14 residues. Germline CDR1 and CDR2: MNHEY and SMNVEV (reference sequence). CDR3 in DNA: TGTGCCAGCAGTCCGGCGGCGCTAGAATATGGCTACACCTTC. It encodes CASSPAALEYGYTF.

This chain's CDR3 is CASSQDPTSGLSTDTQYF. Written as DNA, the CDR3 is TGCGCCAGCAGCCAAGATCCCACTAGCGGACTTAGCACAGATACGCAGTATTTT. The rearrangement links TRBV4-3 to TRBJ2-3; 8 bases are shared with TRBD2. The germline V gene has CDR1 LGHNA and CDR2 YSLEER. The CDR3 runs 18 residues. The trim removed 0 bases at V and 0 bases at J, leaving 8 bases unmatched.

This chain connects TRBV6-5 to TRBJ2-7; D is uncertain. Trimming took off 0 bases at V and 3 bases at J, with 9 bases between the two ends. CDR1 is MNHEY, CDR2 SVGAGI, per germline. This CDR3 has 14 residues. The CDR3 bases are TGTGCCAGCAGTTACTCCTTCCCCCACTACGAGCAGTACTTC. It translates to CASSYSFPHYEQYF.